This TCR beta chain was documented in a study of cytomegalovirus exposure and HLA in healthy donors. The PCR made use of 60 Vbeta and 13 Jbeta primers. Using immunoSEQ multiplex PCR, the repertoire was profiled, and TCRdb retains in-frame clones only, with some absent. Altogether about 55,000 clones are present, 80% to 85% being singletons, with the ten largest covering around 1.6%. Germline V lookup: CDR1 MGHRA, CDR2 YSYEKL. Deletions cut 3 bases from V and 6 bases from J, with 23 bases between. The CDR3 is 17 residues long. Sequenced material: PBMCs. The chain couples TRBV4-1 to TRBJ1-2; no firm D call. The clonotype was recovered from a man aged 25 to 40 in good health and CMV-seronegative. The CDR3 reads CASSHPLLEITRNGYTF. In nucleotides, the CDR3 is TGCGCCAGCAGCCACCCCTTACTGGAGATCACCCGGAATGGCTACACCTTC.